A single sample is the source of the 32 T cell receptor beta chains below, sequenced in a study of T cell repertoires in cytomegalovirus infection. TCRdb independently ran MiXCR on the reads; one entry per CDR3 protein. The sample has some 700,000 distinct CDR3 sequences; 35% are singletons. Sample: PBMCs. The source of these receptors is a human donor in good health (CMV status not recorded). Some clones in this sample may be carry-over from other donors' samples.

This chain links TRBV10-3 with TRBJ2-3; possible D gene TRBD2, 5 bases. This CDR3 comprises 16 residues. The V gene lost 0 bases and the J gene lost 1 base, with 11 bases spanning the gap. Germline V CDR1 and CDR2: ENHRY, SYGVKD. The CDR3 here is CAISESTGGRTDTQYF. In DNA, the CDR3 is TGTGCCATCAGTGAGTCGACGGGCGGGCGCACAGATACGCAGTATTTT.

This chain joins TRBV4-2 and TRBJ1-2; 10 positions agree with TRBD1. The CDR3 contains 17 residues. Losses at the gene ends were 0 bases for V and 8 bases for J; bases not matched to a gene: 12. Germline CDR1 and CDR2: LGHNA and YNFKEQ. The CDR3 protein is CASSQDKTGGPKGGYTF. For the CDR3, the DNA is TGTGCCAGCAGCCAAGATAAGACAGGGGGCCCGAAAGGAGGCTACACCTTC.

There are a few counts of this clonotype. The V gene is TRBV12-3 or TRBV12-4, the J gene TRBJ2-5; tentative D call: TRBD2 (5 bases). The CDR3 length is 16 residues. Trimming cost V 6 bases and J 2 bases, with 19 bases left between them. The CDR3 spells CASSRGETGLQETQYF. The CDR3 nucleotides are TGTGCCAGCAGCCGGGGTGAGACTGGGCTTCAAGAGACCCAGTACTTC.

The gene calls are TRBV7-9 and TRBJ1-2; D gene uncertain. CDR3 length: 13 residues. V lost 2 bases, J lost 6 bases, and 10 bases lay in between. Germline CDR1 SEHNR, CDR2 FQNEAQ (reference sequence). The CDR3 protein is CASSLFRADGYTF. CDR3 in DNA: TGTGCCAGCAGCTTATTCCGTGCGGATGGCTACACCTTC.

This chain links TRBV19 with TRBJ2-7; unclear D gene. The ends were cut back, 4 bases at V and 2 bases at J, with 9 bases in the middle. The CDR3 runs to 13 residues. Germline loops: CDR1 LNHDA, CDR2 SQIVND (reference sequence). DNA of the CDR3: TGTGCCAGTAGTACGGACGGTACCTACGAGCAGTACTTC. It translates to CASSTDGTYEQYF. The full variable domain, completed using reference TRBV19 and TRBJ2-7, is DGGITQSPKYLFRKEGQNVTLSCEQNLNHDAMYWYRQDPGQGLRLIYYSQIVNDFQKGDIAEGYSVSREKKESFPLTVTSAQKNPTAFYLCASSTDGTYEQYFGPGTRLTVT.

This chain links TRBV10-3 with TRBJ1-5; D is perhaps TRBD1 (5 bases). The length of the CDR3 is 14 residues. Germline V gene data show CDR1 as ENHRY and CDR2 as SYGVKD. The CDR3 spells CATRTGLSNQPQHF. CDR3 nucleotides: TGTGCAACCAGAACAGGCCTCTCCAATCAGCCCCAGCATTTT.

The rearrangement uses TRBV6-6 and TRBJ2-3, with 10 nucleotides matching TRBD2. This CDR3 is built from 17 residues. Germline V gene data show CDR1 as MNHNY and CDR2 as SVGAGI (reference sequence). V lost 0 bases and J lost 3; bases outside the gene matches: 6. The CDR3 sequence: CASSYSTASGRTDTQYF. Written as DNA, the CDR3 is TGTGCCAGCAGTTACTCAACCGCTAGCGGGAGAACAGATACGCAGTATTTT.

In its sample, this clonotype was seen many times. The chain couples TRBV27 to TRBJ1-1; D not certain. This CDR3 is built from 14 residues. V was clipped by 2 bases and J by 5 bases, with 12 bases between them. Germline CDR1 and CDR2: MNHEY and SMNVEV (reference sequence). The CDR3 is CASSLRMTGTEAFF. The CDR3 nucleotides are TGTGCCAGCAGTTTAAGGATGACGGGGACTGAAGCTTTCTTT.

This clonotype was observed a few times. The chain links TRBV7-9 to TRBJ1-1; D not resolved. Germline V lookup: CDR1 SEHNR, CDR2 FQNEAQ (reference sequence). Trimming cost V 7 bases and J 1 base, with 7 bases left between them. The CDR3 sequence is 12 residues long. CDR3 loop: CASNHRNTEAFF. The CDR3 coding sequence is TGTGCCAGCAACCACAGGAACACTGAAGCTTTCTTT.

This rearrangement joins TRBV20-1 to TRBJ2-3; 10 bases align to TRBD2. Germline CDR1 reads DFQATT; CDR2 reads SNEGSKA (reference sequence). Losses at the gene ends were 3 bases for V and 6 bases for J; bases not matched to a gene: 12. This CDR3 is built from 16 residues. This CDR3 reads CSASPLAGVGGDTQYF. The CDR3 DNA follows: TGCAGTGCTAGCCCCCTAGCGGGAGTGGGGGGGGATACGCAGTATTTT.

The chain is built from TRBV30 and TRBJ1-5, with D perhaps TRBD1 (5 bases). Trimming cost V 3 bases and J 2 bases, with 8 bases left between them. The germline V gene encodes CDR1 GTSNPN and CDR2 SVGIG (reference sequence). CDR3 length equals 13 residues. The CDR3 region is CAWSSQGNQPQHF. In DNA, the CDR3 is TGTGCCTGGAGCTCACAGGGCAATCAGCCCCAGCATTTT.

Details on this clonotype: At one end the junction does not follow the germline gene, possibly because of a read error. The genes are TRBV19 and TRBJ2-1; D gene uncertain. This CDR3 is built from 13 residues. Germline values: CDR1 LNHDA, CDR2 SQIVND (reference sequence). CDR3 DNA: TGTGCCACTAGTATTGGGCTTAGTAGTGAGCAGTTCTTC. It specifies CATSIGLSSEQFF.

For this clonotype: One base away lies a much larger clone, so this may be a sequencing read error. V is TRBV7-2 and J is TRBJ2-1; the D gene is possibly TRBD2 (5 bases). Germline V CDR1 and CDR2: SGHTA, FQGNSA. With 5 bases removed from V and 5 bases from J, the gap between germline ends came to 19 bases. The CDR3 is 16 amino acids. CDR3 coding DNA: TGTGCCAGCAGCCAACAACGACGGGGATACCACAATGAGCAGTTCTTC. This translates into CASSQQRRGYHNEQFF.

V usage is TRBV7-9 and J usage is TRBJ2-3, with 10 bases lining up with TRBD1. CDR1 is SEHNR, CDR2 FQNEAQ, per germline (reference sequence). The junction had 3 bases not matched to a gene; V was cut back by 4 bases and J by 2 bases. The CDR3 is 15 amino acids. The DNA for the CDR3 is TGTGCCAGCAGCTGGGGACAGGGGTACACAGATACGCAGTATTTT. Residues: CASSWGQGYTDTQYF.

This clonotype was found once. The chain couples TRBV12-3 or TRBV12-4 to TRBJ1-4, with D possibly being TRBD1 (5 bases). The CDR3 runs to 15 residues. V lost 6 bases to trimming and J lost 7 bases, with 18 bases between them. The CDR3 protein is CASRGTGMSSEKLFF. CDR3 in DNA: TGTGCCAGCAGAGGGACCGGGATGTCTAGTGAAAAACTGTTTTTT.

The chain combines TRBV24-1 with TRBJ2-1, with 8 bases lining up with TRBD2. CDR1 and CDR2 from the germline V gene are KGHDR and SFDVKD. This CDR3 contains 13 residues. The V segment lost 9 bases and the J segment 4 bases; nucleotides outside the gene matches: 4. CDR3 sequence: CATGLARYNEQFF. As DNA, the CDR3 is TGTGCCACCGGACTAGCACGATACAATGAGCAGTTCTTC.

The chain joins TRBV29-1 to TRBJ1-1; D gene unclear. The V end lost 4 bases, the J end lost 3 bases, and 9 bases lay between the germline ends. Germline V gives CDR1 SQVTM, CDR2 ANQGSEA. CDR3 length equals 12 residues. CDR3 residues: CSVVATYTEAFF. The CDR3 DNA is TGCAGCGTTGTCGCGACCTACACTGAAGCTTTCTTT.

The rearrangement joins TRBV28 to TRBJ2-5, with D unclear. CDR3 length equals 15 residues. Germline lookup yields CDR1 MDHEN and CDR2 SYDVKM. Trimming took off 2 bases at V and 2 bases at J, with 12 bases between the two ends. CDR3 DNA: TGTGCCAGCAGTTTAGGTCAGAGTTCGCAAGAGACCCAGTACTTC. This translates into CASSLGQSSQETQYF.

This clonotype was counted at least ten times. The rearrangement links TRBV28 to TRBJ2-1, with 7 bases fitting TRBD2. CDR1 and CDR2 from the germline V gene are MDHEN and SYDVKM. CDR3 length: 18 amino acids. The ends lost 3 bases at V and 5 bases at J; junction bases unmatched: 16. CDR3 loop: CASSLDLLAVKQDNEQFF. In DNA form, the CDR3 reads TGTGCCAGCAGTTTGGATTTGCTAGCGGTTAAACAAGACAATGAGCAGTTCTTC.

This clonotype was counted at least ten times. This chain links TRBV10-3 with TRBJ1-1; D remains unclear. The germline V gene encodes CDR1 ENHRY and CDR2 SYGVKD. This CDR3 contains 12 residues. Trimming left V 7 bases short and J 11 bases short, with 17 bases between. The DNA for the CDR3 is TGTGCCATCAACGAGCCCGGGGAACGGGCTTTCTTT. Translating it yields CAINEPGERAFF.

The count of this clonotype is one. The chain recombines TRBV6-1 with TRBJ1-2; no clear D. CDR3 length equals 11 residues. Trimming pared 5 bases from V and 8 bases from J, leaving 9 bases between. Germline loops: CDR1 MNHNS, CDR2 SASEGT. For the CDR3, the DNA is TGTGCCAGCAGTATGGGGTTCGGCTACACCTTC. Amino acid sequence: CASSMGFGYTF.

V is TRBV7-6 and J is TRBJ2-7, with TRBD1 matching over 12 bases. The germline V gene has CDR1 SGHVS and CDR2 FNYEAQ. V shed 1 base and J 2 bases; nucleotides not matched to a gene: 18. CDR3 length equals 21 residues. CDR3 protein: CASSLESRDRGPEVFPYEQYF. CDR3 nucleotides: TGTGCCAGCAGCTTAGAAAGCCGGGACAGGGGGCCCGAAGTCTTTCCCTACGAGCAGTACTTC.

This clonotype was observed at least ten times. The chain uses TRBV7-2 and TRBJ1-3, with a tentative D call TRBD1 (5 bases). Germline assignment: CDR1 SGHTA and CDR2 FQGNSA. Trimming left V 7 bases short and J 3 bases short, with 13 bases between. The CDR3 is made up of 14 amino acids. The CDR3 DNA reads as TGTGCCAGCACCGGGGGATGGAGTGGAAACACCATATATTTT. This gives the protein CASTGGWSGNTIYF.

A few counts support this clonotype. V usage is TRBV28 and J usage is TRBJ1-5; D gene uncertain. Trimming removed 7 bases at V and 3 bases at J, with 22 bases between. From germline, CDR1 is MDHEN and CDR2 SYDVKM. CDR3 length: 17 amino acids. CDR3 sequence: CASNEGPENWANQPQHF. CDR3 DNA sequence: TGTGCCAGCAATGAGGGCCCAGAAAATTGGGCCAATCAGCCCCAGCATTTT.

The DNA of the CDR3 is TGTGCCAGCAGCTTAGTCTTGGGTGGAGCTTTCTTT. Encoded protein: CASSLVLGGAFF. This chain links TRBV7-2 with TRBJ1-1; D remains unclear. Trimming removed 1 base from V and 10 bases from J, with 10 bases in between. The CDR3 has 12 residues. The germline V gene encodes CDR1 SGHTA and CDR2 FQGNSA.

This clonotype was observed a handful of times. Possible read error: a much larger clone is one base away. V gene TRBV12-3 or TRBV12-4 combines with J gene TRBJ2-2; D possibly matches TRBD1 or TRBD2 (5 bases each). V was cut by 5 bases and J by 7 bases, with 14 bases left in between. The length of the CDR3 is 14 residues. The DNA of the CDR3 is TGTGCCAGCAGTCTCAGCAGGGCGGGCGGGGAGCTGTTTTTT. It specifies CASSLSRAGGELFF.

The chain recombines TRBV15 with TRBJ1-3; D is ambiguous. This CDR3 comprises 12 residues. Germline V lookup: CDR1 LNHNV, CDR2 YYDKDF (reference sequence). V was cut by 5 bases and J by 1 base, with 3 bases left in between. Here the CDR3 reads CATSLSGNTIYF. CDR3 DNA sequence: TGTGCCACCAGCCTATCTGGAAACACCATATATTTT.

This clonotype was observed a few times. CDR3 coding DNA: TGTGCCAGCAGCTTATCAGCAGGACTAGAGACCCAGTACTTC. This sequence encodes CASSLSAGLETQYF. The chain has TRBV11-2 and TRBJ2-5; a possible D gene is TRBD2 (5 bases). Germline V CDR1 and CDR2: SGHAT, FQNNGV. V lost 2 bases and J lost 4, with 11 bases in between. The CDR3 runs to 14 residues.

Worth noting for this clonotype: A single base separates this from a much larger clone, so it may be a read error. The V call is TRBV28, the J call TRBJ2-1; 7 nucleotides match TRBD1. The germline gives CDR1 MDHEN, CDR2 SYDVKM. The CDR3 is 15 residues long. The V and J ends lost 7 bases and 15 bases, in that order; junction bases with no gene match: 21. Here the CDR3 DNA reads TGTGCCAGCATTCAGGGGGACAGTCTTGGCTCCAGGGTGTTCTTC. The encoded protein is CASIQGDSLGSRVFF.

The V call is TRBV10-3, the J call TRBJ1-5; TRBD1 matches at 8 bases. The V gene end was trimmed by 5 bases and the J gene end by 3 bases; junction bases not matched to a gene: 3. CDR1 and CDR2 (germline): ENHRY, SYGVKD. The CDR3 runs 14 residues. CDR3: CAISPTGDNQPQHF. The CDR3 coding sequence is TGTGCCATCAGTCCGACAGGGGACAATCAGCCCCAGCATTTT.

As regards this clonotype: A read error may be the cause here, since a much bigger clone is one base away. V usage is TRBV6-6 and J usage is TRBJ1-1; possibly TRBD1 for D (6 bases). Germline loops: CDR1 MNHNY, CDR2 SVGAGI (reference sequence). The CDR3 totals 12 residues. The CDR3 here is CASARGSTESFF. Here the CDR3 DNA reads TGTGCCAGCGCCAGGGGAAGCACTGAATCTTTCTTT.

This clonotype was observed once. This chain connects TRBV10-2 to TRBJ1-5; D possibly corresponds to TRBD1 (6 bases). Germline loops: CDR1 WSHSY, CDR2 SAAADI. The germline V and J ends were trimmed by 0 bases and 6 bases, with 15 bases remaining between them. This CDR3 region has 16 residues. The CDR3 DNA sequence: TGCGCCAGCAGTGAGTCTAGGGCAGGGGTTGGTCAGCCCCAGCATTTT. Protein: CASSESRAGVGQPQHF.